The following is a T cell receptor beta chain sequence with its context. This specimen comes from a study of T cell changes during pregnancy in multiple sclerosis. There are 11 residues in the CDR3. CDR1 is MNHNY and CDR2 is SVGAGI in the germline V gene (reference sequence). Trimming took 8 bases from V and 7 from J, leaving 8 bases between them. This table comes from immunoSEQ multiplex PCR, and its TCRdb copy is limited to in-frame clones, with some not included. Of 75,000 to 95,000 clones in the sample, approximately 92% were seen once. This sequence was found in a female donor with multiple sclerosis, enrolled in a pregnancy study. The V gene is TRBV6-6, the J gene TRBJ2-2; D remains unclear. Here the sequenced sample was peripheral blood, taken after pregnancy. The CDR3 is CASVVDGELFF. CDR3 sequence (DNA): TGTGCCAGCGTCGTAGACGGGGAGCTGTTTTTT.